Shown below are 29 T cell receptor beta chains from a single sample sequenced in a study of metastatic and nonmetastatic thyroid tumors. MiXCR reprocessed the PCR reads for TCRdb. The profile covers roughly 53,000 clones, with approximately 22% appearing a single time and about 3.9% taken by the ten largest. Until they underwent thyroid surgery, no patient had received any treatment. Sequencing was done on a sample of blood. The source is a female donor with papillary thyroid cancer or a benign thyroid nodule (not recorded which). Some clones in this sample may be carry-over from other donors' samples.

This clone was detected many times. The chain is built from TRBV7-9 and TRBJ2-5; the match to TRBD2 covers 11 bases. Germline CDR1 reads SEHNR; CDR2 reads FQNEAQ (reference sequence). The trim removed 4 bases at V and 5 bases at J, leaving 6 bases unmatched. CDR3 length equals 15 residues. CDR3 in amino acids: CASSSLAGGEETQYF. The DNA of the CDR3 is TGTGCCAGCAGCTCTTTAGCGGGAGGGGAGGAGACCCAGTACTTC.

In this sample, this clone turned up many times. The chain uses TRBV19 and TRBJ2-1; TRBD2 matches at 14 bases. Germline loops: CDR1 LNHDA, CDR2 SQIVND (reference sequence). This CDR3 is 19 amino acids long. J was trimmed by 4 bases and V by 4 bases; bases with no gene match: 12. The CDR3 DNA is TGTGCCAGTAGTACTCTACCGGGACTAGCGGGAGAGGCTTACAATGAGCAGTTCTTC. Amino acids: CASSTLPGLAGEAYNEQFF.

This clone was counted many times. This chain joins TRBV29-1 and TRBJ2-7, with a weak D call TRBD1 (5 bases). The length of the CDR3 is 16 residues. Trimming took 6 bases from V and 2 from J, leaving 23 bases between them. The V gene's germline CDR1 is SQVTM and CDR2 ANQGSEA. CDR3 DNA: TGCAGCGTATCACTTCGGATGGGGCCGAGACCCTACGAGCAGTACTTC. Amino acid sequence: CSVSLRMGPRPYEQYF.

Ten or more counts support this clone. The J gene is TRBJ1-3, the V gene TRBV11-3; D gene ambiguous. CDR1 SGHNT and CDR2 YENEEA come from the germline V gene. Trimming took off 4 bases at V and 2 bases at J, with 0 bases between the two ends. The CDR3 runs to 11 residues. CDR3: CASSSGNTIYF. The CDR3 nucleotides are TGTGCCAGCAGCTCTGGAAACACCATATATTTT.

Comments on this clone: Mismatch with germline at one junction end may stem from a read error. The V and J genes are TRBV7-7 and TRBJ2-6, with 10 bases identical to TRBD1. CDR1 is SSHAT, CDR2 FNYEAQ, per germline (reference sequence). The CDR3 covers 16 residues. The CDR3 region has the DNA TGTGCTAGCAGCCCAGGGACAGGGGCTGGGGCCAACGTCCTGACTTTC. Encoded protein: CASSPGTGAGANVLTF.

This clone came up many times. The chain is built from TRBV12-3 or TRBV12-4 and TRBJ2-1; D unresolved. Trimming left V 1 base short and J 15 bases short, with 10 bases between. The CDR3 has 11 residues. The CDR3 nucleotides are TGTGCCAGCAGTTTAGGCCTCTTGGGGTTCTTC. Its translation: CASSLGLLGFF.

This clone came up many times. For the CDR3, the DNA is TGTGCCAGCAGTGAACGGAATGAAAAACTGTTTTTT. This codes for CASSERNEKLFF. V and J are TRBV6-1 and TRBJ1-4; D not certain. This CDR3 contains 12 residues. The V gene lost 2 bases and the J gene lost 5 bases, with 3 bases spanning the gap. Germline CDR1 MNHNS, CDR2 SASEGT.

In this sample, this clone turned up a few times. This chain joins TRBV28 and TRBJ2-7; D is perhaps TRBD1 (8 bases). Germline values: CDR1 MDHEN, CDR2 SYDVKM. The V and J ends lost 6 bases and 3 bases respectively, with 15 bases between them. The CDR3 is 14 residues long. The CDR3 DNA follows: TGTGCCAGCAGATCAACAGGGGGGGGCTACGAGCAGTACTTC. Its translation is CASRSTGGGYEQYF.

This clone has ten or more counts. V is TRBV2 and J is TRBJ1-4; TRBD1 might be the D (6 bases). V was clipped by 6 bases and J by 4 bases, with 15 bases between them. CDR3 length: 15 amino acids. Germline lookup yields CDR1 SNHLY and CDR2 FYNNEI. CDR3 amino acids: CASRGRTALNEKLFF. DNA for the CDR3: TGTGCCAGCAGGGGAAGGACAGCTCTTAATGAAAAACTGTTTTTT.

This clone was seen ten or more times. V and J are TRBV6-2 or TRBV6-3 and TRBJ2-7; the match to TRBD2 covers 10 bases. Trimming removed 6 bases from V and 5 bases from J; junction bases left unmatched: 13. The CDR3 totals 16 residues. The V gene's germline CDR1 is MNHEY and CDR2 SVGEGT. The CDR3 DNA follows: TGTGCCAGCAGCGCCCCTCACACCGGGACTAGCGACGAGCAGTACTTC. Translating gives CASSAPHTGTSDEQYF.

There are many counts of this clone. A much more abundant neighbour one base away suggests this may be a read error. V usage is TRBV20-1 and J usage is TRBJ2-1; 11 nucleotides line up with TRBD2. Looked up from germline, CDR1 is DFQATT and CDR2 is SNEGSKA (reference sequence). The CDR3 spans 13 residues. This chain's CDR3 is CSSSGRKYNEQFF. CDR3 coding DNA: TGCAGTTCTAGCGGGAGGAAGTACAATGAGCAGTTCTTC.

In regard to this clone: A much larger clone lies one base from this, so it may be a read error. The chain has TRBV7-6 and TRBJ1-5; D is perhaps TRBD1 (5 bases). This CDR3 has 13 amino acids. Germline CDR1 is SGHVS and CDR2 is FNYEAQ. CDR3 sequence reads: CVSSFRVNQPQHF. DNA for the CDR3: TGTGTCAGCAGCTTCAGGGTAAATCAGCCCCAGCATTTT.

The chain employs TRBV28 and TRBJ2-7, with TRBD2 as a possible D gene (6 bases). The germline V gene has CDR1 MDHEN and CDR2 SYDVKM. V shed 4 bases and J shed 3 bases, with 13 bases lying between them. The CDR3 sequence is 14 residues long. In DNA form, the CDR3 reads TGTGCCAGCAGTTGGGAGAGGGAGGACTACGAGCAGTACTTC. Translating it yields CASSWEREDYEQYF. Full variable domain (remainder filled in from reference TRBV28 and TRBJ2-7): DVKVTQSSRYLVKRTGEKVFLECVQDMDHENMFWYRQDPGLGLRLIYFSYDVKMKEKGDIPEGYSVSREKKERFSLILESASTNQTSMYLCASSWEREDYEQYFGPGTRLTVT.

This chain joins TRBV30 and TRBJ2-3, with TRBD1 matching 9 bases. Germline V gene lookup returns CDR1 GTSNPN and CDR2 SVGIG (reference sequence). Trimming at V came to 3 bases and at J to 3 bases, leaving 10 bases not matched to a gene. The CDR3 is made up of 16 amino acids. The CDR3 is CAWSLVPGQGTDTQYF. CDR3 coding DNA: TGTGCCTGGAGCCTTGTTCCGGGACAGGGAACAGATACGCAGTATTTT.

Note on this clone: The missing conserved phenylalanine or tryptophan at the end of this CDR3 makes a read error likely. The J gene is TRBJ2-4, the V gene TRBV4-1, with D perhaps matching TRBD2 (5 bases). Germline values: CDR1 MGHRA, CDR2 YSYEKL. Trimming took 6 bases from V and 8 from J, leaving 14 bases between them. The CDR3 loop spans 13 amino acids. The CDR3 loop reads CASSTPPADIQYY. CDR3 nucleotides: TGCGCCAGCAGTACACCCCCAGCGGACATTCAGTACTAC.

This clone was seen at least ten times. The chain couples TRBV4-2 to TRBJ2-2; TRBD2 aligns across 9 bases. The CDR3 loop spans 16 amino acids. The germline gives CDR1 LGHNA, CDR2 YNFKEQ. With V trimmed by 0 bases and J by 7 bases, 6 bases remained unmatched. The CDR3 sequence is CASSQELAGSVGELFF. CDR3 DNA sequence: TGTGCCAGCAGCCAAGAGCTAGCGGGATCTGTCGGGGAGCTGTTTTTT.

This chain connects TRBV20-1 to TRBJ2-7, with D perhaps TRBD2 (6 bases). The germline V gene encodes CDR1 DFQATT and CDR2 SNEGSKA (reference sequence). The CDR3 is 14 residues long. V was pared by 6 bases and J by 5 bases, with 20 bases between. CDR3 sequence: CSASGDGSVDEQYF. In DNA, the CDR3 is TGCAGTGCCTCCGGGGACGGGAGTGTCGACGAGCAGTACTTC.

The chain has TRBV6-6 and TRBJ1-5; D uncertain. With 2 bases removed from V and 0 bases from J, the gap between germline ends came to 5 bases. CDR1 MNHNY and CDR2 SVGAGI come from the germline V gene (reference sequence). This CDR3 comprises 14 residues. The CDR3: CASSYMASNQPQHF. The DNA for the CDR3 is TGTGCCAGCAGTTACATGGCTAGCAATCAGCCCCAGCATTTT.

This clone showed up many times. The V call is TRBV19, the J call TRBJ2-5; D call uncertain. The CDR3 contains 11 residues. The V gene's germline CDR1 is LNHDA and CDR2 SQIVND (reference sequence). V was shortened by 6 bases and J by 5 bases, with 7 bases between the two germline ends. CDR3 amino acids: CASSSGETQYF. CDR3 DNA: TGTGCCAGTAGCTCTGGGGAGACCCAGTACTTC.

This clone came up many times. The chain has TRBV6-4 and TRBJ1-1, with D unclear. This CDR3 spans 14 amino acids. Trimming stripped 5 bases from V and 0 bases from J, with 10 bases between. Germline V gene lookup returns CDR1 MRHNA and CDR2 SNTAGT. The CDR3 coding sequence is TGTGCCAGCAGTAACAGCAACATGAACACTGAAGCTTTCTTT. Translation gives CASSNSNMNTEAFF.

This clone has at least ten counts. This chain links TRBV15 with TRBJ1-1; 7 bases match TRBD1. The germline CDR1 and CDR2 sequences are LNHNV and YYDKDF (reference sequence). This CDR3 is 16 amino acids long. With 0 bases clipped from V and 4 bases from J, the junction kept 8 bases outside the gene matches. In nucleotides, the CDR3 is TGTGCCACCAGCAGAGATCTGCGGGCAGGGGGCACTGAAGCTTTCTTT. Translated, it gives CATSRDLRAGGTEAFF.

This clone was picked up many times. The chain uses TRBV6-1 and TRBJ2-3; tentative D call: TRBD2 (6 bases). The CDR3 extends over 12 amino acids. V was cut by 0 bases and J by 11 bases, with 9 bases left in between. Germline assignment: CDR1 MNHNS and CDR2 SASEGT. The CDR3 sequence is CASSEARREQYF. CDR3 DNA sequence: TGTGCCAGCAGTGAAGCGCGGCGGGAGCAGTATTTT.

The chain employs TRBV11-3 and TRBJ1-3, with D perhaps TRBD1 (6 bases). In germline, CDR1 is SGHNT, CDR2 YENEEA. The CDR3 has 16 amino acids. The V and J ends lost 5 bases and 0 bases respectively, with 14 bases between them. CDR3 DNA sequence: TGTGCCAGCAGCCCGAAGACAGGATTCTCTGGAAACACCATATATTTT. Translation: CASSPKTGFSGNTIYF. The full variable domain, its missing parts supplied by reference TRBV11-3 and TRBJ1-3, is EAGVVQSPRYKIIEKKQPVAFWCNPISGHNTLYWYLQNLGQGPELLIRYENEEAVDDSQLPKDRFSAERLKGVDSTLKIQPAELGDSAVYLCASSPKTGFSGNTIYFGEGSWLTVV.

This clone has a count of ten or more. Other DNA sequences in the sample encode the same CDR3. The chain has TRBV6-1 and TRBJ2-7; D remains unclear. The CDR3 is 14 residues long. From germline, CDR1 is MNHNS and CDR2 SASEGT. Trimming removed 6 bases at V and 6 bases at J, with 18 bases between. The CDR3 sequence: CASRLGFGMGEQYF. CDR3 DNA sequence: TGTGCCAGCAGGCTAGGCTTTGGGATGGGCGAGCAGTACTTC.

There are many counts of this clone. J is TRBJ2-5 and V is TRBV30; no reliable D call. The CDR3 loop spans 13 amino acids. The germline V gene encodes CDR1 GTSNPN and CDR2 SVGIG (reference sequence). V was trimmed by 0 bases and J by 2 bases, leaving 7 bases between them. The CDR3 DNA follows: TGTGCCTGGAGTGTACCCCCGCAAGAGACCCAGTACTTC. The encoded protein is CAWSVPPQETQYF.

In regard to this clone: The identical CDR3 is also encoded by other nucleotide sequences in the sample. The chain uses TRBV20-1 and TRBJ2-1; D gene unclear. CDR1 DFQATT and CDR2 SNEGSKA come from the germline V gene (reference sequence). Trimming stripped 5 bases from V and 1 base from J, with 9 bases between. This CDR3 is built from 13 residues. The CDR3 bases are TGCAGTGCTTCTCTGGGTTCCTACAATGAGCAGTTCTTC. Amino acids: CSASLGSYNEQFF.

V is TRBV7-3 and J is TRBJ1-1, with D unclear. Germline V CDR1 and CDR2: SGHTA, FQGTGA. CDR3 length equals 13 residues. V was clipped by 6 bases and J by 1 base, with 9 bases between them. The CDR3: CASRFWANTEAFF. The DNA for the CDR3 is TGTGCCAGCAGATTTTGGGCGAACACTGAAGCTTTCTTT.

CDR3 DNA sequence: TGCAGTGCTAGAGCCCCTGCTAGCGGCTACGAGCAGTACTTC. Protein product: CSARAPASGYEQYF. The rearrangement joins TRBV20-1 to TRBJ2-7, with TRBD2 matching 7 bases. The V gene end was trimmed by 1 base and the J gene end by 3 bases; junction bases not matched to a gene: 6. The CDR3 is 14 residues long. Per the germline V gene, CDR1 is DFQATT and CDR2 is SNEGSKA (reference sequence).

Remarks on this clone: A much larger clone is a single base away; this may be a read error. Additional DNA sequences in this sample encode the identical CDR3. The chain uses TRBV5-1 and TRBJ1-2; D call uncertain. From germline, CDR1 is SGHRS and CDR2 YFSETQ. V dropped 0 bases and J dropped 2 bases, with 8 bases sitting between them. This CDR3 contains 14 residues. CDR3 amino acids: CASSLVARNYGYTF. As DNA, the CDR3 is TGCGCCAGCAGCTTGGTGGCTAGGAACTATGGCTACACCTTC.